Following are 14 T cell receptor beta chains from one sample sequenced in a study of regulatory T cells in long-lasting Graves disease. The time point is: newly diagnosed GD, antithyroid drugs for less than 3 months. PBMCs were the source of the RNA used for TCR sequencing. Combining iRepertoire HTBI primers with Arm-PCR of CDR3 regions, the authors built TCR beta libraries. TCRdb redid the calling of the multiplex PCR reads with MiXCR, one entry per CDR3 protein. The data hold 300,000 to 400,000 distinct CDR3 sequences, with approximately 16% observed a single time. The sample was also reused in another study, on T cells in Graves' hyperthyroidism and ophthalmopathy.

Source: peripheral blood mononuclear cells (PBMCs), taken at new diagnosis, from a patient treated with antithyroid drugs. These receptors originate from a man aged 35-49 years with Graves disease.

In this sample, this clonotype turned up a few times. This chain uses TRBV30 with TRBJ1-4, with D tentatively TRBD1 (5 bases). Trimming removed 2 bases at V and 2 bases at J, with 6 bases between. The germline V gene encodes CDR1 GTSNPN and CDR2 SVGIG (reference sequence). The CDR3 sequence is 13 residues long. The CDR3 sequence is CAWSRQTNEKLFF. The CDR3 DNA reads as TGTGCCTGGAGTAGACAGACTAATGAAAAACTGTTTTTT.

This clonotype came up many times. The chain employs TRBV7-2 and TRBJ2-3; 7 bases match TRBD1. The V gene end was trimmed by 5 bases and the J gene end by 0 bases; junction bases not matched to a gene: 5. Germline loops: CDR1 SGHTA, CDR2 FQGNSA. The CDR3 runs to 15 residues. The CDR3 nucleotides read TGTGCCAGCAGCGCACAGGGGATTAGCACAGATACGCAGTATTTT. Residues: CASSAQGISTDTQYF.

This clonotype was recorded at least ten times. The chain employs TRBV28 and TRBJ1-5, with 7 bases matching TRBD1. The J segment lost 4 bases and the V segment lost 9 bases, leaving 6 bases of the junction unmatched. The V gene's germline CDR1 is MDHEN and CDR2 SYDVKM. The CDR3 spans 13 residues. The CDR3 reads CASGTENNQPQHF. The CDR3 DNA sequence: TGTGCCAGTGGGACAGAAAATAATCAGCCCCAGCATTTT. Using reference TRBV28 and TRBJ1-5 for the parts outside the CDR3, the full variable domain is DVKVTQSSRYLVKRTGEKVFLECVQDMDHENMFWYRQDPGLGLRLIYFSYDVKMKEKGDIPEGYSVSREKKERFSLILESASTNQTSMYLCASGTENNQPQHFGDGTRLSIL.

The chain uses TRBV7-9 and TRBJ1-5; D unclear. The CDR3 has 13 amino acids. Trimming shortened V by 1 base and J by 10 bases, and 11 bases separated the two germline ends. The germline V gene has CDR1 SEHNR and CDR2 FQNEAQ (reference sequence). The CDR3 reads CASSLGVGLPQHF. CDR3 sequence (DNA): TGTGCCAGCAGCTTAGGAGTAGGGCTCCCCCAGCATTTT.

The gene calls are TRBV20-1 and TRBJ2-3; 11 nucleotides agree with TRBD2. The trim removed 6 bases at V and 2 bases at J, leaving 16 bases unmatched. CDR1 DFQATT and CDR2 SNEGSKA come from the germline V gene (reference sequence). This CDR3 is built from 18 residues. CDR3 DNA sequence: TGCAGTGCCAGTGAACTAGCGGGAGCGTTTTGGAACACAGATACGCAGTATTTT. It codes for CSASELAGAFWNTDTQYF.

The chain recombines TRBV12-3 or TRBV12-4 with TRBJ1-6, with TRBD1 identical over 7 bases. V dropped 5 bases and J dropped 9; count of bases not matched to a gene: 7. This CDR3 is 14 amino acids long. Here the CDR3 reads CASSPTGRSSPLHF. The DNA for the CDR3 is TGTGCCAGCAGTCCGACAGGGAGAAGTTCACCCCTCCACTTT.

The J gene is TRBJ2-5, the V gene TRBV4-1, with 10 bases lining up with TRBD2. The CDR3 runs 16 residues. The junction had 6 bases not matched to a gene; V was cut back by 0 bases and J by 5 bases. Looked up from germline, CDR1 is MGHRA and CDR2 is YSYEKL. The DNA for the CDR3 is TGCGCCAGCAGCCAAGATCCCAGCGGGGGGGCGGAGACCCAGTACTTC. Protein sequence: CASSQDPSGGAETQYF.

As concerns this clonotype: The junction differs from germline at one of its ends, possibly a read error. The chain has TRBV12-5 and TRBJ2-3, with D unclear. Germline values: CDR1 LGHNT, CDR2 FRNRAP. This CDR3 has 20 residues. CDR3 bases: TGTGCTAGTGGTTTGGTAACCCCCCTCTGGTTCGATCGGAGCACAGATACGCGGTATTTT. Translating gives CASGLVTPLWFDRSTDTRYF.

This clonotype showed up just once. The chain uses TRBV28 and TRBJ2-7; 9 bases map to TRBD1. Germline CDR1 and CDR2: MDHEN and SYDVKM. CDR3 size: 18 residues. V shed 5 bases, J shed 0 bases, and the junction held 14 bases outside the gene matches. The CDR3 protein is CASSLPRDRDRASYEQYF. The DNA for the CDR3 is TGTGCCAGCAGTCTCCCCAGGGATAGGGACAGGGCCTCCTACGAGCAGTACTTC.

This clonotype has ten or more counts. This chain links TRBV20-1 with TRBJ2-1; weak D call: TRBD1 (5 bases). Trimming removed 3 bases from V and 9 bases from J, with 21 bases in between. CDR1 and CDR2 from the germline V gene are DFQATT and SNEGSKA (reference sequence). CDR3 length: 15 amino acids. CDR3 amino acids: CSASRNGAVSSEQFF. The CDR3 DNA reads TGCAGTGCTAGCCGCAATGGGGCGGTTTCTAGTGAGCAGTTCTTC.

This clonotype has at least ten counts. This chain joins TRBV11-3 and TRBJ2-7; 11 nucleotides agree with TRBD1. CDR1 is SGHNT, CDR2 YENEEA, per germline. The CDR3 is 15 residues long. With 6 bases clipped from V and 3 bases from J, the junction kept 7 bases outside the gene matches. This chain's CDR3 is CASRLGQGAIYEQYF. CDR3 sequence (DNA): TGTGCCAGCAGGCTTGGACAGGGGGCTATCTACGAGCAGTACTTC.

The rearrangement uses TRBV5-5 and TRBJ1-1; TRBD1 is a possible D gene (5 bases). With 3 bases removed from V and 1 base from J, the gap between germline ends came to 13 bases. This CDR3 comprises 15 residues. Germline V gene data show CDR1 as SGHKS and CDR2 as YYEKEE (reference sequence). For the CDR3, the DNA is TGTGCCAGCAGCTGGGGGGACGGGTGGAACACTGAAGCTTTCTTT. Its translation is CASSWGDGWNTEAFF.

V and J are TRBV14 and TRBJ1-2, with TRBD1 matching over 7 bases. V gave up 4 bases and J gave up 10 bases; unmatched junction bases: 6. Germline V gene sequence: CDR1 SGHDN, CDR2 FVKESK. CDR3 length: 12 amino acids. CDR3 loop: CASSPDRADYTF. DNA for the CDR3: TGTGCCAGCAGCCCCGACAGGGCGGACTACACCTTC.

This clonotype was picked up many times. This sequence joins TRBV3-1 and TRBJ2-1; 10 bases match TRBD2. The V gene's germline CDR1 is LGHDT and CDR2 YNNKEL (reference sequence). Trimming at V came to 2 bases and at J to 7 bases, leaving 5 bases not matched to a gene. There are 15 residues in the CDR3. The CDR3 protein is CASSQTSGVGNEQFF. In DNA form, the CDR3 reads TGTGCCAGCAGCCAAACTAGCGGGGTGGGGAATGAGCAGTTCTTC.